This TCR beta chain was sequenced for a study of CD8 T cells in ankylosing spondylitis. The study's findings and limits: In ankylosing spondylitis blood, a motif of roughly eight highly homologous TCR beta variants appeared characteristic.

Germline CDR1 and CDR2: SGHRS and YFSETQ. The CDR3 contains 14 residues. The V end was cut by 4 bases, the J end by 2 bases, with 12 bases between. This clonotype was seen at least ten times. Its antigen is not known. TCRdb processed the 5' RACE reads anew with MiXCR; each CDR3 protein has one entry. The repertoire holds around 480,000 distinct CDR3 sequences, with 17% as singletons. The sample taken for sequencing was blood, either unsorted or a sorted T cell fraction (not recorded which). The chain uses TRBV5-1 and TRBJ2-5, with D maybe TRBD1 (6 bases). The sequence was obtained from a male donor with ankylosing spondylitis. CDR3 sequence (DNA): TGCGCCAGCAGCCCGGGACATACTCAAGAGACCCAGTACTTC. Encoded protein: CASSPGHTQETQYF.